This T cell receptor beta chain was obtained from a study of blood T cells in healthy people across ages. V gave up 0 bases and J gave up 7 bases, with 15 bases separating them. The CDR3 consists of 15 residues. The V gene's germline CDR1 is MNHEY and CDR2 SVGAGI. This clonotype was counted once. The antigen remains unidentified. General study points: Roughly linearly, TCR beta diversity per million T cells fell as age increased. Among long-lived donors, naive CD4+ cells were more numerous and diversity higher than in aged donors.

Next came a second PCR, run for about 6 to 11 cycles, which used a sample-barcoded 5' primer along with a J-beta primer mix. TCRdb reprocessed the 5' RACE reads with MiXCR, giving one entry per CDR3 protein. The sample consists of roughly 800,000 distinct CDR3 sequences, nearly 60% of them appearing once. The source of this sequence is a man aged 25 to 40 in good health. The chain recombines TRBV6-5 with TRBJ1-2; possibly TRBD1 for D (5 bases). Sequenced material: blood. Here the CDR3 reads CASSYSPRDVGGYTF. CDR3 DNA: TGTGCCAGCAGTTACTCCCCGAGGGACGTAGGTGGCTACACCTTC.